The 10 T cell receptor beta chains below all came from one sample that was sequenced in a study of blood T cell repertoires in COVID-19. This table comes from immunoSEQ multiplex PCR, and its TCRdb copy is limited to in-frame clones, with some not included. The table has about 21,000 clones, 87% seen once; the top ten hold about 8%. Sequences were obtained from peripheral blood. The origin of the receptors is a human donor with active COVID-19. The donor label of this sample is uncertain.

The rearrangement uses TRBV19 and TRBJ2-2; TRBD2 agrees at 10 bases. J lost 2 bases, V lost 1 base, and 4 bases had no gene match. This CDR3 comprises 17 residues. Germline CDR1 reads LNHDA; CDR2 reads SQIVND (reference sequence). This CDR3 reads CASSIGIAGGNTGELFF. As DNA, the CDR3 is TGTGCCAGTAGTATAGGGATAGCGGGAGGAAACACCGGGGAGCTGTTTTTT.

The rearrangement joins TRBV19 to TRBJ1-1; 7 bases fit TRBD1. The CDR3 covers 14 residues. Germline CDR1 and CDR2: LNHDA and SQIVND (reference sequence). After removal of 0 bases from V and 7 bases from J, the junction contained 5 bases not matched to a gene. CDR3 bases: TGTGCCAGTAGTATAGATCCGAGGACAGGTGAAGCTTTCTTT. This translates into CASSIDPRTGEAFF.

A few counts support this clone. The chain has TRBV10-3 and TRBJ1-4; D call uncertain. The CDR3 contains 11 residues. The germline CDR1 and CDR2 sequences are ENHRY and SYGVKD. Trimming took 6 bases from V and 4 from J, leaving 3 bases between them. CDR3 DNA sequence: TGTGCCATCAGCAATAATGAAAAACTGTTTTTT. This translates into CAISNNEKLFF.

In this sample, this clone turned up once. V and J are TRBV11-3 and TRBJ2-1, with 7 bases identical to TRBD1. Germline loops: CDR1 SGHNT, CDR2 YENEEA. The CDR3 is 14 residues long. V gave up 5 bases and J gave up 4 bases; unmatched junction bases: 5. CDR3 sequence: CASSPRDSYNEQFF. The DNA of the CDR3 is TGTGCCAGCAGCCCTCGGGACAGTTACAATGAGCAGTTCTTC.

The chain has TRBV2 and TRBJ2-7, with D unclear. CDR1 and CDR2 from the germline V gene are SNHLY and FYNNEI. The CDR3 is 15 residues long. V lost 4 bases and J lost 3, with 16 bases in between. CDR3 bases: TGTGCCAGCAGTGGGAACAGAATCAATATCTACGAGCAGTACTTC. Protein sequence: CASSGNRINIYEQYF.

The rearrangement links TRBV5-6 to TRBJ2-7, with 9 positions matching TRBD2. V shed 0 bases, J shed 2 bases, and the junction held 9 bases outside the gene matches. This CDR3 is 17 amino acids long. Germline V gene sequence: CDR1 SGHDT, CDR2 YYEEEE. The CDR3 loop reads CASSLDRTSDIAYEQYF. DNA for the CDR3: TGTGCCAGCAGCTTGGATCGGACTAGCGACATTGCCTACGAGCAGTACTTC.

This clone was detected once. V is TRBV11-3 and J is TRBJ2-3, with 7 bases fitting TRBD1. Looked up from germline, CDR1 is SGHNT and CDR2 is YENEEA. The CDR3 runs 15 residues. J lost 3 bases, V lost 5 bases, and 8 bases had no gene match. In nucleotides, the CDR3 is TGTGCCAGCAGCGCCAGACAGGGAACAACAGATACGCAGTATTTT. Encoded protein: CASSARQGTTDTQYF.

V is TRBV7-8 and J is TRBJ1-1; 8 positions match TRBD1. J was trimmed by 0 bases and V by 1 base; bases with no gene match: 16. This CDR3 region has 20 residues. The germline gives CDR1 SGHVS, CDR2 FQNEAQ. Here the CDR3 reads CASSLGPPGQVPPVNTEAFF. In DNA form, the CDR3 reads TGTGCCAGCAGCTTAGGGCCTCCGGGACAGGTACCTCCGGTGAACACTGAAGCTTTCTTT. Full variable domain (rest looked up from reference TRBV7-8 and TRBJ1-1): GAGVSQSPRYKVAKRGQDVALRCDPISGHVSLFWYQQALGQGPEFLTYFQNEAQLDKSGLPSDRFFAERPEGSVSTLKIQRTQQEDSAVYLCASSLGPPGQVPPVNTEAFFGQGTRLTVV.

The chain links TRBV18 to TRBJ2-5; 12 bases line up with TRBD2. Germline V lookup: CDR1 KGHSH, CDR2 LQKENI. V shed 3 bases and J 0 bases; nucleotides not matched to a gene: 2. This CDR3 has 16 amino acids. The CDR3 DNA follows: TGTGCCAGCTCACCTACTAGCGGGGGGTACCAAGAGACCCAGTACTTC. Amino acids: CASSPTSGGYQETQYF.

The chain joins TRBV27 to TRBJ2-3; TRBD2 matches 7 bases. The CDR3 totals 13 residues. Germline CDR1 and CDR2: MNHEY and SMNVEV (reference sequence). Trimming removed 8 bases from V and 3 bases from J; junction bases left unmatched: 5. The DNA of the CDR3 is TGTGCCAGCCGGTCTAGCGGAACAGATACGCAGTATTTT. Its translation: CASRSSGTDTQYF.